The next 11 T cell receptor beta chains were all read from a single sample in a study of T cell changes during pregnancy in multiple sclerosis. The protocol was immunoSEQ multiplex PCR, while the TCRdb copy is restricted to in-frame clones and leaves out a portion. The sample includes 90,000 to 100,000 clones, about 93% of them seen just once. The specimen was peripheral blood, collected in the first trimester of pregnancy. Receptors originate from a female donor with multiple sclerosis, enrolled in a pregnancy study.

The gene calls are TRBV5-1 and TRBJ2-3; 11 positions match TRBD2. In germline, CDR1 is SGHRS, CDR2 YFSETQ. The CDR3 totals 17 residues. V was clipped by 7 bases and J by 5 bases; unmatched bases: 15. CDR3 DNA sequence: TGCGCCAGCTATCCAACTAGCGGGGGCTCAGAGGGAGATACGCAGTATTTT. It yields the protein CASYPTSGGSEGDTQYF.

The chain combines TRBV4-1 with TRBJ1-4, with TRBD1 as a possible D gene (5 bases). This CDR3 region has 16 residues. The V gene's germline CDR1 is MGHRA and CDR2 YSYEKL. Trimming took off 2 bases at V and 7 bases at J, with 17 bases between the two ends. CDR3 DNA: TGCGCCAGCAGCCAACAGGGACGGTGGGAGGCTGAAAAACTGTTTTTT. This gives the protein CASSQQGRWEAEKLFF.

This clone has only one observation. The chain carries TRBV2 and TRBJ2-3; TRBD2 matches 11 bases. Trimming removed 1 base from V and 2 bases from J; junction bases left unmatched: 14. This CDR3 spans 20 amino acids. The V gene's germline CDR1 is SNHLY and CDR2 FYNNEI. This chain's CDR3 is CASSEVLSWVAGGTTDTQYF. In nucleotides, the CDR3 is TGTGCCAGCAGTGAAGTCTTAAGTTGGGTAGCGGGGGGGACCACAGATACGCAGTATTTT.

The J gene is TRBJ2-7, the V gene TRBV28; D remains unclear. Per germline, CDR1 MDHEN and CDR2 SYDVKM. The V end was cut by 7 bases, the J end by 2 bases, with 18 bases between. The CDR3 is 15 residues long. The CDR3 region has the DNA TGTGCCAGCACCTCTGTGGAGACGGTGGCCTACGAGCAGTACTTC. The encoded protein is CASTSVETVAYEQYF.

The gene calls are TRBV6-5 and TRBJ1-1, with 9 bases lining up with TRBD1. Germline CDR1 MNHEY, CDR2 SVGAGI. The CDR3 is 14 residues long. V lost 4 bases and J lost 4; bases outside the gene matches: 4. CDR3: CASSSRTGVTEAFF. CDR3 in DNA: TGTGCCAGCAGTTCAAGGACAGGGGTCACTGAAGCTTTCTTT.

The genes are TRBV18 and TRBJ2-2; 7 positions agree with TRBD1. The CDR3 is made up of 17 amino acids. Germline V gives CDR1 KGHSH, CDR2 LQKENI. V was pared by 1 base and J by 3 bases, with 8 bases of the junction left unmatched. The CDR3 sequence is CASSPLPGTVDTGELFF. In nucleotides, the CDR3 is TGTGCCAGCTCACCACTTCCTGGGACAGTGGACACCGGGGAGCTGTTTTTT.

The V gene is TRBV2, the J gene TRBJ2-2; a weak D match, TRBD2 (5 bases). V was pared by 7 bases and J by 6 bases, with 9 bases between. This CDR3 contains 12 residues. The germline CDR1 and CDR2 sequences are SNHLY and FYNNEI. The CDR3 nucleotides read TGTGCCAGCAAGGCGGGCCCCGGGGAGCTGTTTTTT. As protein: CASKAGPGELFF.

The chain links TRBV27 to TRBJ1-5, with TRBD1 matching over 9 bases. CDR1 and CDR2 (germline): MNHEY, SMNVEV (reference sequence). Trimming cost V 4 bases and J 2 bases; bases outside gene matches: 6. This CDR3 is 16 amino acids long. CDR3 protein: CASSYGTGRGNQPQHF. The CDR3, as DNA: TGTGCCAGCAGTTACGGGACAGGGAGAGGCAATCAGCCCCAGCATTTT.

This clone was detected a few times. The chain has TRBV2 and TRBJ1-6; 7 positions agree with TRBD1. V dropped 5 bases and J dropped 10; count of bases not matched to a gene: 8. CDR1 is SNHLY, CDR2 FYNNEI, per germline. CDR3 length: 14 residues. The CDR3 spells CASSPRQGGSPLHF. CDR3 coding DNA: TGTGCCAGCAGTCCCAGACAGGGTGGATCACCCCTCCACTTT.

This clone was recorded only once. The chain recombines TRBV11-2 with TRBJ2-5; 9 bases match TRBD1. Looked up from germline, CDR1 is SGHAT and CDR2 is FQNNGV. V lost 5 bases, J lost 5 bases, and 6 bases stayed unmatched. The CDR3 is 14 residues long. As DNA, the CDR3 is TGTGCCAGCAGCGTGGGACAGGGTGGGGAGACCCAGTACTTC. Its protein product is CASSVGQGGETQYF.

This chain joins TRBV29-1 and TRBJ2-7; possibly TRBD1 for D (6 bases). V was trimmed by 4 bases and J by 6 bases, leaving 7 bases between them. CDR3 length equals 10 residues. CDR1 and CDR2 (germline): SQVTM, ANQGSEA. CDR3 DNA sequence: TGCAGCGTTGGGGACATCGAGCAGTACTTC. This encodes CSVGDIEQYF.